This T cell receptor beta chain was found in a study of blood T cell repertoires in COVID-19. TCRdb keeps only in-frame clones here, not all; method: immunoSEQ multiplex PCR. The data hold fewer than 200,000 clones, with 87% observed a single time. In germline, CDR1 is SNHLY, CDR2 FYNNEI. V was shortened by 6 bases and J by 0 bases, with 8 bases between the two germline ends. This CDR3 is built from 14 residues. Sequencing input: peripheral blood. This receptor was taken from a man aged 35-49 years with active or convalescent COVID-19. The chain employs TRBV2 and TRBJ1-4; D uncertain. The CDR3 spells CASSSPSTNEKLFF. CDR3 in DNA: TGTGCCAGCAGCAGTCCTTCAACTAATGAAAAACTGTTTTTT. The full variable domain, with the rest looked up from reference TRBV2 and TRBJ1-4, is EPEVTQTPSHQVTQMGQEVILRCVPISNHLYFYWYRQILGQKVEFLVSFYNNEISEKSEIFDDQFSVERPDGSNFTLKIRSTKLEDSAMYFCASSSPSTNEKLFFGSGTQLSVL.